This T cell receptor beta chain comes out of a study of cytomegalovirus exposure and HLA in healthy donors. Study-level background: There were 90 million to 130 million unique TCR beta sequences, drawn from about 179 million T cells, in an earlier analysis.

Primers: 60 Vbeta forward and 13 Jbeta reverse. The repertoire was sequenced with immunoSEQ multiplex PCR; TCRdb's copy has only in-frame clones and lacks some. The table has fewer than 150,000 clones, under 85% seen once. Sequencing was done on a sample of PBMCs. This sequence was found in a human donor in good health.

The CDR3 coding sequence is TGCGCCAGCAGCTTGGCCTCAGGGGGCCCTGGCTACACCTTC. It translates to CASSLASGGPGYTF. The chain combines TRBV5-1 with TRBJ1-2; 8 nucleotides agree with TRBD1. The length of the CDR3 is 14 residues. V gave up 0 bases and J gave up 7 bases; unmatched junction bases: 5. The germline V gene has CDR1 SGHRS and CDR2 YFSETQ.